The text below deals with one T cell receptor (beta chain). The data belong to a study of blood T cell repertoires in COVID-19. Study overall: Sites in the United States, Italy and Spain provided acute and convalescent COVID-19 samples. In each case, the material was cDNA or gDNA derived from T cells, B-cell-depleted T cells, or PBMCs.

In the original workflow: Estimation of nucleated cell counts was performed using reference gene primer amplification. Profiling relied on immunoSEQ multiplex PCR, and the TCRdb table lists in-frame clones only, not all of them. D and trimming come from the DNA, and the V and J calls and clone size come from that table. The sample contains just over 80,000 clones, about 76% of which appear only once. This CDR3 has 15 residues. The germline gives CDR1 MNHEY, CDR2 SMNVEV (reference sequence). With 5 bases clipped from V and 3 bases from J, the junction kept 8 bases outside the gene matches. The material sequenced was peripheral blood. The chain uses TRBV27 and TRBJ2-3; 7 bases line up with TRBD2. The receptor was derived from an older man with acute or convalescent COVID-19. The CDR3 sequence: CASSTLAQMTDTQYF. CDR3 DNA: TGTGCCAGCAGTACACTAGCGCAAATGACAGATACGCAGTATTTT.